Below, one TCR beta chain is given with its context. What antigen it recognizes has not been identified. Base qualities are not at hand, and no much larger clone is one base apart. The entry originates in a study of shared clonotypes between healthy human individuals (TCRdb year 2020). For the study in its entirety: The cohort comprised two women and a few men aged 18 to 49 years. For each donor, three plates each were used for CD4 naive and CD4 memory, two plates were used for CD8 naive, and one plate was used for CD8 memory. The study deeply sequenced blood TCR repertoires of about 5 healthy adults to estimate repertoire size and the extent of clonotype sharing between individuals. To increase sequencing depth and limit assay-specific biases, different laboratories used diverse techniques to prepare libraries and sequence TCR repertoires. Each donor's leukapheresis produced roughly between about 0.85 and 10 billion PBMCs. Study-level results and caveats: Sampling was limited to blood, and TCR repertoires in tissue likely differ from TCR repertoires in blood. Naive subsets generally had larger estimated clonotype richness than memory subsets did. Because the study included a small number of donors, the genetic and exposure-history diversity represented was limited. Based on pairwise subsampling, the degree of clonotype sharing among donors was expected to be affected by sequencing depth. Compared with non-shared clonotypes, the clonotypes found in all four sorted-subset donors had higher generation probabilities. Sharing across four donors was observed for approximately 4.6% of naive CD4, 3.5% of naive CD8, roughly 2.3% of memory CD4, and over 0.3% of memory CD8 clonotypes. Rarefaction of sorted-subset datasets indicated incomplete sequencing despite the large sequencing depth.

Donors were healthy HIV-negative adults with no recently reported acute infections or vaccinations. Every donor was a Caucasian adult residing in Nashville, Tennessee, USA. CD4+ T cells were enriched by magnetic negative selection, after which naive cells were positively selected on CD45RA and the negative fraction was taken as the memory subset. Blood was collected by leukapheresis, and PBMCs were isolated by Ficoll-Histopaque density gradient centrifugation and then cryopreserved in liquid nitrogen vapor phase. Purity and quantity of every magnetically sorted T cell population were checked by analytical flow cytometry. Genomic DNA was isolated from every sorted fraction and measured by UV absorbance on a Nanodrop 2000c. TCR CDR3 regions were amplified from genomic DNA by multiplex PCR using the deep immunoSEQ assay. Extracted genomic DNA from each cell subset was spread evenly across all wells of several immunoSEQ 96-well plates, with each plate serving as a replicate. For sorted subsets, about 220 ng of genomic DNA, equivalent to around 29,000 T cell genomes, went into each replicate PCR. Purified libraries were quantified with a Qubit 3.0 fluorometer, sized on a Bioanalyzer 2100, and re-quantified with the KAPA Library Quantification kit. Every immunoSEQ 96-well plate was sequenced on a dedicated single-read 150-cycle Illumina NextSeq 550 flow cell. From the authors' description of their analysis: The immunoSEQ output contained only junctional sequences without quality scores, so filtering could not match that applied to full-length reads. To assign V/J genes and CDR3, sequences were annotated against IMGT germline references using PyIR, a Python wrapper for IgBLAST v1.9. Reads were filtered out if the reads had weak V/J assignments (E-value above 1e-6), no CDR3, stop codons, out-of-frame junctions, or ambiguous translated residues. V3J clonotypes were defined as sequences sharing an identical inferred V gene, J gene, and CDR3 amino acid sequence. The percentage overlap between two repertoires was calculated by dividing the number of shared unique clonotypes by the size of the smaller repertoire. Repertoire richness was assessed with RTK rarefaction, the Chao1 estimator, and Recon v2.1 estimates of unobserved clonotypes. Generation probabilities were computed with OLGA for all TCRbeta clonotypes obtained by the gDNA method from several donors. Sourced from immuneACCESS, this table was stored by TCRdb with only in-frame sequences that have V and J called. A share of the clones is absent; for the studies checked, an unresolved V gene accounts for under half, and the remainder has no known explanation. Clone size and the V and J calls come from that table; the DNA yielded D and trimming. Within this sample are hundreds of thousands of clones, with more than 70% of them counted one time only. The ten largest clones add up to more than 1.5% of the sample.

The germline V gene gives CDR1 as SGHDT and CDR2 as YYEEEE. Cut back by 5 bases and 0 bases, the V and J ends lie 8 bases apart. Including the terminal cysteine and phenylalanine, the CDR3 comprises 13 residues. This entry keeps only the CDR3 DNA: 39 bases, framed from base 1. The TCR comes from a woman in her thirties in good health. The chain is made from TRBV5-6 and TRBJ2-5; the D region possibly corresponds to TRBD1 (6 bases align). Sequenced: memory CD4+ T cells sorted from blood. Interpreted using the paper, the cell subset or site label stands for: CD45RA-negative fraction. The sequence in DNA is TGTGCCAGCAGAGACAGGAACCAAGAGACCCAGTACTTC. It codes for CASRDRNQETQYF.